The rows below give T cell receptor beta chains drawn from one sample of a study of T cell changes during pregnancy in multiple sclerosis. Using immunoSEQ multiplex PCR, the repertoire was profiled, and TCRdb retains in-frame clones only, with some absent. This table holds 85,000 to 130,000 clones, about nine tenths found once. Sequences were derived from peripheral blood, sampled after pregnancy. These receptors were obtained from a female donor with multiple sclerosis, enrolled in a pregnancy study. Each CDR3 is given with its conserved first and last residue. Fields, in order: J gene, clone size, V gene, D gene, CDR3 DNA, CDR3 protein. D genes are given only for firm matches. Size values are once, few and many counts, or a class for expanded clones, and some rows have none.

TRBJ2-1 | . | TRBV5-1 | . | TGCGCCAGCAGACCACCTACGACAACCAGATACAATGAGCAGTTCTTC | CASRPPTTTRYNEQFF
TRBJ2-3 | . | TRBV5-1 | . | TGCGCCAGCAGCTTGGCCAGGGGAAGCCCAGATACGCAGTATTTT | CASSLARGSPDTQYF
TRBJ2-2 | . | TRBV5-1 | . | TGCGCCAGCAGCTTCCCCGGCGGTTACACCGGGGAGCTGTTTTTT | CASSFPGGYTGELFF
TRBJ2-1 | . | TRBV5-1 | . | TGCGCCAGCAGCTTCCGGGACAACAACAATGAGCAGTTCTTC | CASSFRDNNNEQFF
TRBJ2-2 | . | TRBV7-8 | TRBD2 | TGTGCCAGCAGCTTAGTGGAGACTAGCGCGAACACCGGGGAGCTGTTTTTT | CASSLVETSANTGELFF
TRBJ1-1 | . | TRBV5-6 | . | TGTGCCAGCAGCTCGCCACAGGTGAATGAAGCTTTCTTT | CASSSPQVNEAFF
TRBJ1-6 | . | TRBV11-2 | . | TGTGCCAGCAGCTTTTCAGGGGACAATTCACCCCTCCACTTT | CASSFSGDNSPLHF
TRBJ2-7 | . | TRBV4-1 | . | TGCGCCAGCAGCCAAGATCGACAAGCATCCTACGAGCAGTACTTC | CASSQDRQASYEQYF
TRBJ2-5 | . | TRBV10-3 | TRBD1 | TGTGCCATCAGGGGGGACAGGGCTCAAGAGACCCAGTACTTC | CAIRGDRAQETQYF
TRBJ2-1 | . | TRBV7-2 | TRBD2 | TGTGCCAGCAGCTCACTGGGGACTATCGGGGGGGTCAAGCAGTTCTTC | CASSSLGTIGGVKQFF
TRBJ2-1 | . | TRBV5-1 | . | TGCGCCAGCAGCTTGGAAGCGACCCTCTCCTACAATGAGCAGTTCTTC | CASSLEATLSYNEQFF
TRBJ1-2 | few | TRBV6-1 | . | TGTGCCACCCAGCCTTGGAGGGGCGATCATGGCTACACCTTC | CATQPWRGDHGYTF